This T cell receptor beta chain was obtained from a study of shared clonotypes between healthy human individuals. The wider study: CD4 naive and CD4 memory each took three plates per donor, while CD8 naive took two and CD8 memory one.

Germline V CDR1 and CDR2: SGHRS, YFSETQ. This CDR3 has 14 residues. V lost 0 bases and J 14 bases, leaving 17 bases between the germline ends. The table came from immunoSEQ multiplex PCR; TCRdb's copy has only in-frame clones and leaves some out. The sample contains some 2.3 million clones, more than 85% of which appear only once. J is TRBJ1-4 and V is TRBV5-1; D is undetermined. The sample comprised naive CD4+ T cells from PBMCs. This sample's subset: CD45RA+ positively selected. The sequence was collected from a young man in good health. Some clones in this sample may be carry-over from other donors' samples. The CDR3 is CASSLGIGERRLFF. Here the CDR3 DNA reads TGCGCCAGCAGCTTGGGGATCGGTGAGAGACGTCTGTTTTTT. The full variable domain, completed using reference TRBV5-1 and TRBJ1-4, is KAGVTQTPRYLIKTRGQQVTLSCSPISGHRSVSWYQQTPGQGLQFLFEYFSETQRNKGNFPGRFSGRQFSNSRSEMNVSTLELGDSALYLCASSLGIGERRLFFGSGTQLSVL.